This T cell receptor (beta chain) is from a study of shared clonotypes between healthy human individuals. Whole-study context: A couple of women and a few men aged 18 to 49 made up the donors. Study-wide results and caveats: Among the subsets, naive ones generally showed larger estimated richness than memory ones. It was observed that roughly 5.5% of naive CD4 clonotypes were shared across several donors.

Profiled with immunoSEQ multiplex PCR; TCRdb holds only in-frame clones, not every one. The sample holds 2 million or so clones, 85% to 95% seen once. Looked up from germline, CDR1 is MNHNY and CDR2 is SVGAGI (reference sequence). The germline V and J ends were trimmed by 8 bases and 2 bases, with 9 bases remaining between them. The CDR3 is made up of 13 amino acids. Regarding this clone: Its antigen is not known.

The gene calls are TRBV6-6 and TRBJ2-2; D uncertain. The sample comprised naive CD4+ T cells sorted from blood. Documented subset: CD45RA+ positively selected. This receptor was identified in a man aged 18 to 29 in good health. The CDR3 region has the DNA TGTGCCAGCGTCTACCATAACACCGGGGAGCTGTTTTTT. The encoded protein is CASVYHNTGELFF.